This TCR beta chain was recovered during a study of blood T cell repertoires in COVID-19 (dated by TCRdb to 2018 to 2020). Notes on the research overall: Collaborator samples came from the United States, Italy and Spain and covered acute and convalescent phases of COVID-19. The prospective study material was composed of cDNA or gDNA derived from T cells, B-cell-depleted T cells, or PBMCs. The dataset comprised deeply sampled blood TCRbeta repertoires from subjects exposed to, actively infected with, or recovered from COVID-19. The repertoires were released in a freely available public database intended as a resource for research on the immune response to SARS-CoV-2. The samples were drawn from the first 160 participants of the ongoing ImmuneRACE study and from 1,254 subjects provided by 6 global collaborators. A de-identified subject ID, COVID-19 status, age in years and sex were almost always included in the sample metadata. Where available, HLA class I and class II types were obtained from metadata supplied by the sample provider rather than from assay-based typing.

With regard to this clone: Its antigen is currently not known. No much larger clone exists at a distance of one base, and base qualities are not known.

The V and J ends are trimmed by 4 bases and 2 bases, leaving 16 bases between them. In the germline V gene, CDR1 corresponds to SGDLS and CDR2 to YYNGEE. Measured from the cysteine to the phenylalanine, the CDR3 is 15 residues long. Here the CDR3 DNA is all that survives: 45 bases in frame from base 1. The paper as a whole reports these results and caveats: The quantity of clinical and demographic metadata differed by source and by participant and was supplied without curation.

The collaborating institutions used their own protocols to collect whole blood in K2EDTA tubes. For TCRbeta analysis, collaborators shipped samples in one of three forms: frozen whole blood, isolated PBMCs, or DNA extracted from either of those sample types. The immunoSEQ Assay, a bias-controlled multiplex PCR, was used to amplify TCRbeta CDR3 regions from genomic DNA. The paper's data handling went like this. Nucleated cell counts per sample were estimated from amplification of reference gene primers within the assay. To quantify the absolute abundance of each unique TCRbeta CDR3 rearrangement, sequence reads were collapsed and filtered. For each sample, productive Simpson clonality was calculated by taking the square root of Simpson's diversity index across productive rearrangements. TCRdb stores this immuneACCESS table with in-frame sequences only. Part of the clones is absent; in the studies checked, under half of the shortfall reflects unresolved V genes, and no reason is known for the rest. That table supplies the V and J calls and clone size; D and trimming were determined from the DNA. This sample lists about 180,000 clones; about four fifths were detected once. The ten largest clones add up to 6.5% to 8% of the sample.

Sequencing input: peripheral blood. Here the chain combines TRBV9 and TRBJ2-7; a tentative D call is TRBD2 (6 bases match). The sequence was obtained from a man aged 65 to 85 with active or convalescent COVID-19. The CDR3 protein is CASSPNRDSAYEQYF. The DNA sequence follows: TGTGCCAGCAGCCCCAACCGGGACTCGGCCTACGAGCAGTACTTC.